Shown below are 23 T cell receptor beta chains from a single sample sequenced in a study of T cell changes during pregnancy in multiple sclerosis. The data were produced by immunoSEQ multiplex PCR, yet TCRdb's version contains in-frame clones alone and is incomplete. The repertoire holds over 35,000 clones, with about 91% as singletons. The sample here was CD8+ T cells from peripheral blood mononuclear cells, taken before pregnancy. Receptors originate from a female donor with multiple sclerosis, enrolled in a pregnancy study.

This chain connects TRBV19 to TRBJ2-2; 8 nucleotides agree with TRBD1. V lost 10 bases to trimming and J lost 6 bases; unmatched junction nucleotides: 7. This CDR3 has 13 residues. Germline V lookup: CDR1 LNHDA, CDR2 SQIVND (reference sequence). CDR3 in amino acids: CATSTGGPGELFF. In DNA form, the CDR3 reads TGTGCCACCTCCACAGGGGGTCCCGGGGAGCTGTTTTTT.

The chain uses TRBV28 and TRBJ1-1, with D unclear. CDR1 MDHEN and CDR2 SYDVKM come from the germline V gene. The CDR3 contains 13 residues. Trimming left V 6 bases short and J 6 bases short, with 14 bases between. Here the CDR3 reads CASSLQVYPEAFF. CDR3 nucleotides: TGTGCCAGCAGCCTTCAGGTGTACCCTGAAGCTTTCTTT.

The V and J genes are TRBV7-9 and TRBJ1-1, with D possibly matching TRBD1 (6 bases). Trimming stripped 4 bases from V and 3 bases from J, with 15 bases between. Germline lookup yields CDR1 SEHNR and CDR2 FQNEAQ (reference sequence). This CDR3 is 15 amino acids long. CDR3 in amino acids: CASSSPDSRDTEAFF. CDR3 DNA sequence: TGTGCCAGCAGCTCCCCGGACAGCCGGGACACTGAAGCTTTCTTT.

V and J are TRBV5-1 and TRBJ2-2, with 8 bases lining up with TRBD2. The CDR3 runs 15 residues. V dropped 0 bases and J dropped 7; count of bases not matched to a gene: 5. Germline V gives CDR1 SGHRS, CDR2 YFSETQ. The CDR3 region has the DNA TGCGCCAGCAGCTTGGATCCACGGGGGGGCGGGGAGCTGTTTTTT. Amino acid sequence: CASSLDPRGGGELFF.

J is TRBJ1-4 and V is TRBV30, with D perhaps TRBD1 (5 bases). Germline CDR1 reads GTSNPN; CDR2 reads SVGIG (reference sequence). The CDR3 is 14 residues long. With 5 bases removed from V and 0 bases from J, the gap between germline ends came to 10 bases. The CDR3 protein is CAWGDWSTNEKLFF. Here the CDR3 DNA reads TGTGCCTGGGGGGACTGGTCAACTAATGAAAAACTGTTTTTT.

This chain joins TRBV10-3 and TRBJ2-7; D unresolved. Trimming removed 0 bases at V and 3 bases at J, with 9 bases between. Germline assignment: CDR1 ENHRY and CDR2 SYGVKD. The CDR3 is 14 residues long. This CDR3 reads CAISESKGDYEQYF. The CDR3 bases are TGTGCCATCAGTGAGTCCAAAGGAGACTACGAGCAGTACTTC.

This clone has a single count. The chain carries TRBV6-5 and TRBJ2-7; 10 nucleotides agree with TRBD1. This CDR3 spans 15 amino acids. CDR1 and CDR2 from the germline V gene are MNHEY and SVGAGI. V lost 5 bases and J lost 2; bases outside the gene matches: 6. The CDR3 loop is CASSPGTGVTYEQYF. The DNA for the CDR3 is TGTGCCAGCAGTCCTGGGACAGGGGTCACCTACGAGCAGTACTTC.

The chain combines TRBV28 with TRBJ2-7; D remains unclear. The ends were cut back, 5 bases at V and 3 bases at J, with 8 bases in the middle. The CDR3 is made up of 12 amino acids. Per the germline V gene, CDR1 is MDHEN and CDR2 is SYDVKM. The CDR3 DNA reads TGTGCCAGCAGTCTCAGGAACTACGAGCAGTACTTC. It codes for CASSLRNYEQYF.

The chain joins TRBV13 to TRBJ2-7; weak D call: TRBD1 (5 bases). Trimming took 6 bases from V and 6 from J, leaving 12 bases between them. This CDR3 is built from 12 residues. CDR1 is PRHDT and CDR2 is FYEKMQ in the germline V gene (reference sequence). The CDR3 spells CASSLQRGEQYF. The CDR3 nucleotides are TGTGCCAGCAGTCTACAAAGGGGCGAGCAGTACTTC.

Only one count was recorded for this clone. This rearrangement joins TRBV7-9 to TRBJ2-7; the match to TRBD2 covers 7 bases. This CDR3 has 16 residues. V shed 7 bases, J shed 0 bases, and the junction held 12 bases outside the gene matches. The germline CDR1 and CDR2 sequences are SEHNR and FQNEAQ (reference sequence). In nucleotides, the CDR3 is TGTGCCAGCACTGCTCGGGGAGGGGCCATCTCCTACGAGCAGTACTTC. Translation: CASTARGGAISYEQYF.

V gene TRBV5-6 combines with J gene TRBJ2-7; TRBD2 is a possible D gene (7 bases). The CDR3 runs to 16 residues. Trimming took off 2 bases at V and 4 bases at J, with 19 bases between the two ends. Germline V gene data show CDR1 as SGHDT and CDR2 as YYEEEE. This CDR3 reads CASSLASTGRGYEQYF. The CDR3 DNA is TGTGCCAGCAGCTTAGCGAGTACAGGGAGGGGGTACGAGCAGTACTTC.

The chain combines TRBV13 with TRBJ2-7, with TRBD2 as a possible D gene (6 bases). Germline CDR1 and CDR2: PRHDT and FYEKMQ (reference sequence). Between the trimmed V and J ends, which lost 2 bases and 1 base, there was a span of 24 bases. CDR3 size: 19 residues. The CDR3 protein is CASSLIRLGGGANSYEQYF. Here the CDR3 DNA reads TGTGCCAGCAGCTTAATCAGGTTGGGAGGCGGCGCTAATTCCTACGAGCAGTACTTC. Combining the CDR3 with reference TRBV13 and TRBJ2-7 gives the whole variable domain AAGVIQSPRHLIKEKRETATLKCYPIPRHDTVYWYQQGPGQDPQFLISFYEKMQSDKGSIPDRFSAQQFSDYHSELNMSSLELGDSALYFCASSLIRLGGGANSYEQYFGPGTRLTVT.

V is TRBV27 and J is TRBJ2-7; 13 bases match TRBD2. Germline values: CDR1 MNHEY, CDR2 SMNVEV (reference sequence). Trimming removed 7 bases from V and 7 bases from J; junction bases left unmatched: 7. The CDR3 runs to 14 residues. CDR3 region: CASTGTSGMGEQYF. CDR3 sequence (DNA): TGTGCCAGCACCGGGACTAGCGGGATGGGAGAGCAGTACTTC.

The J gene is TRBJ2-1, the V gene TRBV19; the D is unclear. This CDR3 has 13 amino acids. CDR1 and CDR2 (germline): LNHDA, SQIVND (reference sequence). V was trimmed by 5 bases and J by 4 bases, leaving 9 bases between them. The CDR3 sequence: CASSSAEYNEQFF. The CDR3 nucleotides read TGTGCCAGTAGTTCCGCAGAATACAATGAGCAGTTCTTC.

This sequence joins TRBV9 and TRBJ2-7; 7 positions match TRBD1. Germline loops: CDR1 SGDLS, CDR2 YYNGEE. The V gene end was trimmed by 0 bases and the J gene end by 5 bases; junction bases not matched to a gene: 8. This CDR3 contains 15 residues. The CDR3 spells CASSVAEQGFDEQYF. In DNA form, the CDR3 reads TGTGCCAGCAGCGTAGCTGAACAGGGGTTCGACGAGCAGTACTTC.

The chain uses TRBV7-6 and TRBJ1-5, with 7 bases that match TRBD1. V was clipped by 2 bases and J by 4 bases; unmatched bases: 5. This CDR3 is built from 15 residues. Germline V CDR1 and CDR2: SGHVS, FNYEAQ. The CDR3 DNA sequence: TGTGCCAGCAGCTTAACACAGGGGCCAAATCAGCCCCAGCATTTT. Its translation: CASSLTQGPNQPQHF. The complete variable domain, with remaining parts taken from reference TRBV7-6 and TRBJ1-5, reads GAGVSQSPRYKVTKRGQDVALRCDPISGHVSLYWYRQALGQGPEFLTYFNYEAQQDKSGLPNDRFSAERPEGSISTLTIQRTEQRDSAMYRCASSLTQGPNQPQHFGDGTRLSIL.

The sample holds a few counts of this clone. V and J are TRBV7-8 and TRBJ2-1; D perhaps matches TRBD2 (6 bases). V was pared by 1 base and J by 11 bases, with 15 bases between. Germline CDR1 SGHVS, CDR2 FQNEAQ. This CDR3 region has 14 residues. CDR3 DNA: TGTGCCAGCAGCTTAGGGGACCCCGGGGGAAAGCAGTTCTTC. Protein sequence: CASSLGDPGGKQFF.

This clone was seen only a few times. The chain carries TRBV19 and TRBJ1-1, with TRBD1 identical over 9 bases. Germline V gene data show CDR1 as LNHDA and CDR2 as SQIVND (reference sequence). This CDR3 comprises 15 residues. J was trimmed by 0 bases and V by 6 bases; bases with no gene match: 5. CDR3 nucleotide sequence: TGTGCCAGTAGCCTGGGACAGGGCATGAACACTGAAGCTTTCTTT. It is translated as CASSLGQGMNTEAFF.

In its sample, this clone was seen once. J is TRBJ2-3 and V is TRBV28; maybe TRBD1 (5 bases). CDR1 is MDHEN, CDR2 SYDVKM, per germline. Trimming cost V 3 bases and J 11 bases, with 12 bases left between them. This CDR3 comprises 12 residues. CDR3 amino acids: CASSFRQGGQYF. For the CDR3, the DNA is TGTGCCAGCAGTTTTCGGCAGGGTGGGCAGTATTTT.

In this sample, this clone turned up once. The CDR3 reads CASSHHGHYEQYF. DNA for the CDR3: TGTGCCAGCAGCCATCACGGACACTACGAGCAGTACTTC. The genes are TRBV14 and TRBJ2-7, with D possibly being TRBD1 (5 bases). Looked up from germline, CDR1 is SGHDN and CDR2 is FVKESK. Trimming shortened V by 3 bases and J by 3 bases, and 9 bases separated the two germline ends. CDR3 length: 13 residues.

The gene calls are TRBV13 and TRBJ2-1, with D possibly being TRBD2 (6 bases). The CDR3 length is 14 residues. The V and J ends lost 9 bases and 4 bases respectively, with 16 bases between them. CDR1 is PRHDT, CDR2 FYEKMQ, per germline (reference sequence). The DNA for the CDR3 is TGTGCCAGTAAGATAGCGGCCTTATACAATGAGCAGTTCTTC. It codes for CASKIAALYNEQFF.

The chain has TRBV29-1 and TRBJ1-1; weak D call: TRBD1 (6 bases). Trimming stripped 4 bases from V and 5 bases from J, with 14 bases between. CDR1 is SQVTM and CDR2 is ANQGSEA in the germline V gene. The CDR3 spans 13 residues. The CDR3 here is CSVAGQESTEAFF. The DNA of the CDR3 is TGCAGCGTTGCGGGACAAGAGTCGACTGAAGCTTTCTTT.

A note on this clone: An end of the junction does not agree with germline; a read error may underlie this. The gene calls are TRBV7-9 and TRBJ2-3; 7 positions match TRBD2. Germline V gene sequence: CDR1 SEHNR, CDR2 FQNEAQ (reference sequence). The CDR3 contains 16 residues. The CDR3 DNA reads as TGTGCCAGCCGCTTTGTGGCGGGAGAGGTGGGAGATACGCAGTATTTT. Translation gives CASRFVAGEVGDTQYF.